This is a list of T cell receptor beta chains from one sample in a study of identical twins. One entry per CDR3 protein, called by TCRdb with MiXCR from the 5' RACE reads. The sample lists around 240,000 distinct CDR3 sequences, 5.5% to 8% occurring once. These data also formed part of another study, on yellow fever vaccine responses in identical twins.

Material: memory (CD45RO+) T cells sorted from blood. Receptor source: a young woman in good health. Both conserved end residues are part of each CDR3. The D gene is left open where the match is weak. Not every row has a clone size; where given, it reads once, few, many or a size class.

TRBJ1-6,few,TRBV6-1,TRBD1,TGTGCCAGCTCCGACAGGGGAGTTTCAGAGCCCCTCCACTTT,CASSDRGVSEPLHF
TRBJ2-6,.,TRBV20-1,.,TGCAGTGGCCGGAGGGCTGGGGCCAACGTCCTGACTTTC,CSGRRAGANVLTF
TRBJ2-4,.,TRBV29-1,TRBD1,TGCAGCGTTGGCTCCGGGACAGGGGGCAACATTCAGTACTTC,CSVGSGTGGNIQYF
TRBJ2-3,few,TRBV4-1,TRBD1,TGCGCCAGCAGCACCCTTGGGACAGCCACAGATACGCAGTATTTT,CASSTLGTATDTQYF
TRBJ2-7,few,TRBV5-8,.,TGTGCCAGCAGCCCCCGGGTCTCCTCCTACGAGCAGTACTTC,CASSPRVSSYEQYF
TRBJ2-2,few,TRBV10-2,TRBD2,TGCGCCAGCAGTGGTCCCCAGCGGGGGGGCTCCGGGGAGCTGTTTTTT,CASSGPQRGGSGELFF
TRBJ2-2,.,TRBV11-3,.,TGTGCCAGCAGCTTAGATACTGCGAACACCGGGGAGCTGTTTTTT,CASSLDTANTGELFF
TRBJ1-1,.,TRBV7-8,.,TGTGCCAGCAGCTTAGCGTTCGGAAATATTGGGAGGGAGAACACTGAAGCTTTCTTT,CASSLAFGNIGRENTEAFF
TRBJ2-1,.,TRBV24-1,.,TGTGCCACCAGTGATTCTAAGCTCCCAGGGGCCTACAATGAGCAGTTCTTC,CATSDSKLPGAYNEQFF
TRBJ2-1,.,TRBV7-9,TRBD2,TGTGCCAGCAGCTTAATCTTGCGGGGGACCTACAATGAGCTGTTCTTC,CASSLILRGTYNELFF
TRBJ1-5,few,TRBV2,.,TGTGCCAGCGGGGCCGGAGATCAGCCCCAGCATTTT,CASGAGDQPQHF
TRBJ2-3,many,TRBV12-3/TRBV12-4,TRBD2,TGTGCCAGCAGTTTACTAGCGGGGGAGGGAGATACGCAGTATTTT,CASSLLAGEGDTQYF
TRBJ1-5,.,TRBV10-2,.,TGCGCCAGCAGTGAGTCGATTGGTTTGCGCTACAATCAGCCCCAGCATTTT,CASSESIGLRYNQPQHF
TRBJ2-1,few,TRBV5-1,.,TGCGCCAGCAGAGGAGGGACCTACAATGAGCAGTTCTTC,CASRGGTYNEQFF
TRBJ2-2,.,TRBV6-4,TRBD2,TGTGCCAGCAGCCCCGACCCGGGGGGGAACACCGGGGAGCTGTTTTTT,CASSPDPGGNTGELFF
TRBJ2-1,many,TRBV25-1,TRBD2,TGTGCCAGCAGTGAACAGGGGCGGGGGGTCCCCTACAATGAGCAGTTCTTC,CASSEQGRGVPYNEQFF
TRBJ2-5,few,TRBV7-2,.,TGTGCCAGCAGCTTAGGTGTTAGGGTGGAGACCCAGTACTTC,CASSLGVRVETQYF
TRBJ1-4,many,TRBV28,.,TGTGCCAGCACCTCGGGGGTTAATGAAAAACTGTTTTTT,CASTSGVNEKLFF
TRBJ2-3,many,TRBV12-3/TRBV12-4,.,TGTGCCAGCGGACCTAACTCGGGCAGAAGCACAGATACGCAGTATTTT,CASGPNSGRSTDTQYF
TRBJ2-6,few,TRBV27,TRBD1,TGTGCCAGCACCTACAGGGGGGTTCCCTCTGGGGCCAACGTCCTGACTTTC,CASTYRGVPSGANVLTF
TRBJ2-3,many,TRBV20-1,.,TGCAGTGCTCCTCCCCTTGGCAGCACAGATACGCAGTATTTT,CSAPPLGSTDTQYF
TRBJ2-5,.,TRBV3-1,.,TGTGCCAGCAGCCAAGACGGGGAAGAGACCCAGTACTTC,CASSQDGEETQYF
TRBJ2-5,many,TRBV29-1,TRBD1,TGCAGCGTTCGACAGACAGGGATCCAAGAGACCCAGTACTTC,CSVRQTGIQETQYF
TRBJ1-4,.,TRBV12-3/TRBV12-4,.,TGTGCCAGCAGTCCAACAGGGATGGAAGAAAAACTGTTTTTT,CASSPTGMEEKLFF
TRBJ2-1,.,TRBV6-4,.,TGTGCCAGCAGTGACGGGGAACAGGGAAATGAGCAGTTCTTC,CASSDGEQGNEQFF
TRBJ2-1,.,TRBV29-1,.,TGCAGCGTTGGCCAAAGGGACAATAAGGAGTTCTTC,CSVGQRDNKEFF
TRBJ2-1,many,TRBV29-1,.,TGCAGCGTTGCCCGCAATGAGCAGTTCTTC,CSVARNEQFF
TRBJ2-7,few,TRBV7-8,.,TGTGCCAGCAGCTTACCCGTAGGGTCCGGGAGCAGAGCCTACGAGCAGTACTTC,CASSLPVGSGSRAYEQYF
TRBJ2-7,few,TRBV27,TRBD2,TGTGCCAGCAGCCGGACTAGCGGGTACTCCTACGAGCAGTACTTC,CASSRTSGYSYEQYF
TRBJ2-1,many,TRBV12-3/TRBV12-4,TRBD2,TGTGCCAGCAGTCAAGCGGGAGGGCTCTACAATGAGCAGTTCTTC,CASSQAGGLYNEQFF
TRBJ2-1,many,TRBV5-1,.,TGCGCCAGCAGTTATTCGGCTCTTGAGCAGTTCTTC,CASSYSALEQFF
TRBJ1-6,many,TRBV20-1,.,TGCAGTGCTAGACCCCGGAGTAGTAATTCACCCCTCCACTTT,CSARPRSSNSPLHF
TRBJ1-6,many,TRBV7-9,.,TGTGCCAGCAGCTTAGAACAGGGCTCTAATTCACCCCTCCACTTT,CASSLEQGSNSPLHF
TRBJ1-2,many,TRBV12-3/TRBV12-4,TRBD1,TGTGCCAGCAGTCCAGGACAGGGGCATGGCTACACCTTC,CASSPGQGHGYTF
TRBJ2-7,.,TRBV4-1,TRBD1,TGCGCCAGCAGCCAGGACAGGAACTACGAGCAGTACTTC,CASSQDRNYEQYF
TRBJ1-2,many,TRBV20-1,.,TGCAGTGCTATGACCGGTAACTCCGGAGGGGGCTATGGCTACACCTTC,CSAMTGNSGGGYGYTF
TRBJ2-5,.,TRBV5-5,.,TGTGCCAGCAGCTTGACAGCCCAAGAGACCCAGTACTTC,CASSLTAQETQYF
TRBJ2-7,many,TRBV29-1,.,TGCAGCGCCCGGGGCGGAGACTACGAGCAGTACTTC,CSARGGDYEQYF
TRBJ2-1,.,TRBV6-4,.,TGTGCCAGCAGTGACAGGCAGGGTGAGGGGAATGAGCAGTTCTTC,CASSDRQGEGNEQFF
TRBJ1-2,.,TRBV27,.,TGTGCCAGCAGCCGGGACGGTTACTATGGCTACACCTTC,CASSRDGYYGYTF
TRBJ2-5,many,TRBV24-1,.,TGTGCCACCAGTTTAGGGCCCCTCCAAGAGACCCAGTACTTC,CATSLGPLQETQYF
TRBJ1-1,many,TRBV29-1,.,TGCAGCGTAGTTAGACAGATTGAAGCTTTCTTT,CSVVRQIEAFF
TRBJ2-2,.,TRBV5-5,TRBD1,TGTGCCAGCAGGTACGGGACAGCCAACGGGGAGCTGTTTTTT,CASRYGTANGELFF
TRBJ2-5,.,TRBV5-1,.,TGCGCCAGCAGCTCCACACTCAGGGAGACCCAGTACTTC,CASSSTLRETQYF
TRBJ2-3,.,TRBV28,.,TGTGCCAGCAGCCTTAGGGGGGGGCCTAATACGCAGTATTTT,CASSLRGGPNTQYF
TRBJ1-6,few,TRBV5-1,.,TGCGCCAGCAGCTTGGCCGCGGGTGTTCGGGATTCACCCCTCCACTTT,CASSLAAGVRDSPLHF
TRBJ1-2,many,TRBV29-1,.,TGCAGCGTTGAAGGCATACAGAGCTTTAACTATGGCTACACCTTC,CSVEGIQSFNYGYTF
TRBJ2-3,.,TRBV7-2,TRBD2,TGTGCCAGCAGCTTGGGACTAGCGGGATCTGCAGATACGCAGTATTTT,CASSLGLAGSADTQYF
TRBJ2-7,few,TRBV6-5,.,TGTGCCAGCAGTTCGGCAGCCTACGAGCAGTACTTC,CASSSAAYEQYF
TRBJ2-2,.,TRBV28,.,TGTGCCAGCAAAAACCGGGAAGTAAGCACCGGGGAGCTGTTTTTT,CASKNREVSTGELFF
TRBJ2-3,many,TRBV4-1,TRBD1,TGCGCCAGCAGCCAAGATTTTAGGACAGGACCCATTGCCACAGATACGCAGTATTTT,CASSQDFRTGPIATDTQYF
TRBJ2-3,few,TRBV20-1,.,TGCAGTGCTAGCCCGGGACAAAGCACAGATACGCAGTATTTT,CSASPGQSTDTQYF
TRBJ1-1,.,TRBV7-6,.,TGTGCCAGCAGCAGGGGTGCGTGGAACACTGAAGCTTTCTTT,CASSRGAWNTEAFF
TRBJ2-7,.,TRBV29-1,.,TGCAGCGTTGAAGAAGGGAGCCAGGGGGGCGAGCAGTACTTC,CSVEEGSQGGEQYF
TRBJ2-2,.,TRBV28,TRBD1,TGTGCCAGCAGGTCCACAGGGGGCCTGACCGGGGAGCTGTTTTTT,CASRSTGGLTGELFF
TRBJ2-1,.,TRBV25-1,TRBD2,TGTGCCAGCTTCCGGGACTATGACAATGAGCAGTTCTTC,CASFRDYDNEQFF
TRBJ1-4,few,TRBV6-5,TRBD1,TGTGCCAGCAGGCAAGGGACAGGCCATTCAACTAATGAAAAACTGTTTTTT,CASRQGTGHSTNEKLFF
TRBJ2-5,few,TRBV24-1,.,TGTGCCACCAGTGAACTCCGGGACACCCAAGAGACCCAGTACTTC,CATSELRDTQETQYF
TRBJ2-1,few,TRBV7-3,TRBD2,TGTGCCAGCAGCTCAACCGGGACTAACAATGAGCAGTTCTTC,CASSSTGTNNEQFF